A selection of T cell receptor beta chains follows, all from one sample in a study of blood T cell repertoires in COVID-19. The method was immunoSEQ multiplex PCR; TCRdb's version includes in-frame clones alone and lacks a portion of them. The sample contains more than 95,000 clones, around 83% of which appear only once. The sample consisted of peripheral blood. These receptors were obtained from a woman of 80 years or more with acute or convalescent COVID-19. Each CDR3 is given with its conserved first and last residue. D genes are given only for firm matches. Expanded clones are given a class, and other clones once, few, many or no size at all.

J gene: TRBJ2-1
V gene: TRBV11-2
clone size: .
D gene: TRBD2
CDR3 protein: CASSYLGLAGTYNEQFF
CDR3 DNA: TGTGCCAGCAGCTATCTGGGACTAGCGGGTACTTACAATGAGCAGTTCTTC

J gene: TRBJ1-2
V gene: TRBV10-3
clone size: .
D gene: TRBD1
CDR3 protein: CAAEEDRGLRGGYTF
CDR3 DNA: TGTGCCGCCGAGGAGGACAGGGGGCTCCGAGGGGGCTACACCTTC

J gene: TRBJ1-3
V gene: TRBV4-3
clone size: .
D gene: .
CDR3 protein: CASSRTPSSGNTIYF
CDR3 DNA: TGCGCCAGCAGCCGGACACCGTCCTCTGGAAACACCATATATTTT

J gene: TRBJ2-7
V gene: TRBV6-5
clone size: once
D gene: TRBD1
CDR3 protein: CAAQGPYEQYF
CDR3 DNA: TGTGCCGCACAGGGGCCCTACGAGCAGTACTTC

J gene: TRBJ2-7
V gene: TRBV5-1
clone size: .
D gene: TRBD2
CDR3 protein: CASSLGLASSYEQYF
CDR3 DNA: TGCGCCAGCAGTTTGGGACTAGCCTCATCCTACGAGCAGTACTTC

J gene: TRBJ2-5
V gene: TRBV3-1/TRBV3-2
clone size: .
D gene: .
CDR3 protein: CASSYGGLTSQETQYF
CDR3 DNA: TGTGCCAGCAGCTACGGGGGGCTCACTTCTCAAGAGACCCAGTACTTC

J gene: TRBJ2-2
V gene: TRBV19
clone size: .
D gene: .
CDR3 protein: CASSTKGDNTGELFF
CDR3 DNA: TGTGCCAGTAGTACGAAAGGGGATAACACCGGGGAGCTGTTTTTT

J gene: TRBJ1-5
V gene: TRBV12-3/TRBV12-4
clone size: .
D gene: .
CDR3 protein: CASSFSQDQPQHF
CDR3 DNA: TGTGCCAGCAGTTTCTCCCAGGATCAGCCCCAGCATTTT

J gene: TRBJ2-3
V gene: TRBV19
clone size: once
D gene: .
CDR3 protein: CASSVNRDTQYF
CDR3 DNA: TGTGCCAGTAGTGTGAACCGGGATACGCAGTATTTT

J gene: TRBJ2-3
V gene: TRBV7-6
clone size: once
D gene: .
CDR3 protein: CASSGDTQYF
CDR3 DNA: TGTGCCAGTTCCGGAGATACGCAGTATTTT

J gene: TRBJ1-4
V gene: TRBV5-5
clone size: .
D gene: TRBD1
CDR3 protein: CASSLESGQEVEKLFF
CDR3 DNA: TGTGCCAGCAGCTTGGAATCGGGACAGGAAGTCGAAAAACTGTTTTTT

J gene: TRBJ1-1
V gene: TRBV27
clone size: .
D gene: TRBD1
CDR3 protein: CASGTGETEAFF
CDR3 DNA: TGTGCCAGCGGGACAGGGGAGACTGAAGCTTTCTTT

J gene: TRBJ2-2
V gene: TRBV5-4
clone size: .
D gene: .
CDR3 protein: CASSPKGGKNTGELFF
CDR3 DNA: TGTGCCAGCAGCCCTAAGGGAGGCAAGAACACCGGGGAGCTGTTTTTT

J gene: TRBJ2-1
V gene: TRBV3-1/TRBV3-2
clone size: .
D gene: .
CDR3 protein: CASSQGDLGGQGEQFF
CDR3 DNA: TGTGCCAGCAGCCAGGGGGACCTCGGGGGGCAAGGTGAGCAGTTCTTC

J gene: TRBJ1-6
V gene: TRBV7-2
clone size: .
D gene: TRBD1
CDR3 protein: CASSLWGQGNSPLHF
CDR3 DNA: TGTGCCAGCAGCTTGTGGGGACAGGGAAATTCACCCCTCCACTTT

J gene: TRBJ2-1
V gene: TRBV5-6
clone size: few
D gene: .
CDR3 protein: CASSLEKKPGDEQFF
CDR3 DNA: TGTGCCAGCAGCTTGGAGAAGAAACCGGGGGATGAGCAGTTCTTC

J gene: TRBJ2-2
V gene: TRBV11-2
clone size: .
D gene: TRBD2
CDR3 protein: CASSLARTSGRAGELFF
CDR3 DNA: TGTGCCAGCAGCTTAGCTAGGACTAGCGGGAGGGCCGGGGAGCTGTTTTTT

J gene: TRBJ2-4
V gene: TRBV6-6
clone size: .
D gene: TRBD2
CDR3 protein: CASSLAGGKNIQYF
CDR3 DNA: TGTGCCAGCAGCCTTGCGGGAGGCAAAAACATTCAGTACTTC

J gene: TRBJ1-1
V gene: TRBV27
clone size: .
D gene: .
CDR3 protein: CASSPPGDTEAFF
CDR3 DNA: TGTGCCAGCAGCCCTCCCGGTGACACTGAAGCTTTCTTT

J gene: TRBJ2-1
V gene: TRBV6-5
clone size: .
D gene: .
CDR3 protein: CASSYSRQATIGEQFF
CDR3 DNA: TGTGCCAGCAGTTACTCCCGACAGGCTACTATAGGTGAGCAGTTCTTC

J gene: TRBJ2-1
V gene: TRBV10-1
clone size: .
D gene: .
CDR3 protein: CASSANAAYNEQFF
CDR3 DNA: TGCGCCAGCAGTGCGAATGCGGCTTACAATGAGCAGTTCTTC

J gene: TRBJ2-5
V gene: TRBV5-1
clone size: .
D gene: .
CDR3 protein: CASRLQQETQYF
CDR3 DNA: TGCGCCAGCAGATTACAACAAGAGACCCAGTACTTC

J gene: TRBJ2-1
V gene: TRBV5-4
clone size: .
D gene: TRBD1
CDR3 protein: CASQQGYNEQFF
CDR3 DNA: TGTGCCAGTCAACAGGGGTACAATGAGCAGTTCTTC

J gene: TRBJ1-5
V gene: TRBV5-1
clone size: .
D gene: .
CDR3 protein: CASSPGGGQPQHF
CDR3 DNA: TGCGCCAGCAGCCCTGGCGGCGGACAGCCCCAGCATTTT